This T cell receptor beta chain was sequenced for a study of blood T cell repertoires in COVID-19. The CDR3 runs 13 residues. Profiling relied on immunoSEQ multiplex PCR, and the TCRdb table lists in-frame clones only, not all of them. The sample carries under 400,000 clones, 90% recorded once. The sequencing sample was made of peripheral blood. The sequence derives from a man between 18 and 35 years old with active or convalescent COVID-19. The chain couples TRBV21-1 to TRBJ1-2; whether TRBD1, the table's D call, matches the DNA was not checked. TRBV21-1 is recorded as a pseudogene. Here the CDR3 reads CASKQGVLYGYTF. In nucleotides, the CDR3 is TGTGCCAGCAAACAGGGGGTTCTCTATGGCTACACCTTC.